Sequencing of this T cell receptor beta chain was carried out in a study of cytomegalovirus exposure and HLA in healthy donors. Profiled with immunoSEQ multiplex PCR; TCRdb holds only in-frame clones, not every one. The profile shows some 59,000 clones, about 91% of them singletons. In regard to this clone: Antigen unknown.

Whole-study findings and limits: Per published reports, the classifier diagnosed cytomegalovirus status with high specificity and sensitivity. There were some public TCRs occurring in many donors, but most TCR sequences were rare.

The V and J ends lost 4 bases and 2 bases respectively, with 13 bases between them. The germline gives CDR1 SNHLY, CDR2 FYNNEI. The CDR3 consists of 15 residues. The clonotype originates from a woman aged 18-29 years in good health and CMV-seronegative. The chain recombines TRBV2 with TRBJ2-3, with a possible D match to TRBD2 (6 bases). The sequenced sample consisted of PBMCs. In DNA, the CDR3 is TGTGCCAGCAGTGGGGACTCGGGGTTCACAGATACGCAGTATTTT. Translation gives CASSGDSGFTDTQYF.